The next 20 T cell receptor beta chains were all read from a single sample in a study of spatial heterogeneity in lung cancer. One entry per CDR3 protein, called by TCRdb with MiXCR from the 5' RACE reads. Among around 75,000 distinct CDR3 sequences listed, roughly 15% were seen once. The time point here: sample taken at primary tumor resection. Unsorted whole RNA samples from tumor, nontumor lung or frozen PBMC were sequenced. Specimen: PBMCs, collected at surgery. The source is a male donor with early-stage non-small cell lung cancer.

This clonotype was seen only a few times. The gene calls are TRBV12-3 or TRBV12-4 and TRBJ1-6; D is perhaps TRBD1 (5 bases). CDR3 length: 14 residues. The germline V and J ends were trimmed by 1 base and 10 bases, with 11 bases remaining between them. The CDR3 loop is CASSLGREASPLHF. CDR3 nucleotide sequence: TGTGCCAGCAGTTTAGGCAGGGAGGCCTCACCCCTCCACTTT.

This sequence joins TRBV19 and TRBJ2-7; D may correspond to TRBD1 or TRBD2 (5 bases each). This CDR3 comprises 14 residues. With 8 bases removed from V and 0 bases from J, the gap between germline ends came to 14 bases. Germline CDR1 LNHDA, CDR2 SQIVND (reference sequence). CDR3 coding DNA: TGTGCCAGTGCCAGAGGGACGAGCTCCTACGAGCAGTACTTC. This codes for CASARGTSSYEQYF.

This clonotype was picked up many times. The chain has TRBV24-1 and TRBJ2-2; no definite D call. Trimming stripped 5 bases from V and 2 bases from J, with 8 bases between. This CDR3 spans 14 amino acids. CDR1 and CDR2 (germline): KGHDR, SFDVKD. CDR3 sequence: CATSGYRNTGELFF. DNA of the CDR3: TGTGCCACCAGTGGTTACAGAAACACCGGGGAGCTGTTTTTT.

A few counts support this clonotype. This chain uses TRBV24-1 with TRBJ2-1; D possibly corresponds to TRBD2 (5 bases). Trimming pared 3 bases from V and 4 bases from J, leaving 15 bases between. The CDR3 has 16 residues. Germline V gives CDR1 KGHDR, CDR2 SFDVKD. In DNA, the CDR3 is TGTGCCACCAGTGATCCCATCGTCGGAGGATACAATGAGCAGTTCTTC. Encoded protein: CATSDPIVGGYNEQFF.

The chain carries TRBV20-1 and TRBJ1-6, with D possibly TRBD1 on 6 matching bases. V gave up 6 bases and J gave up 9 bases, with 15 bases separating them. Germline CDR1 is DFQATT and CDR2 is SNEGSKA (reference sequence). The length of the CDR3 is 13 residues. The CDR3, as DNA: TGCAGTGCCCTCCGGGGGCGCGGTTCACCCCTCCACTTT. Residues: CSALRGRGSPLHF.

This clonotype has only a few counts. The gene calls are TRBV18 and TRBJ2-3, with D uncertain. CDR3 length: 13 amino acids. V was clipped by 3 bases and J by 1 base, with 5 bases between them. The germline V gene encodes CDR1 KGHSH and CDR2 LQKENI. CDR3 in amino acids: CASSPFGTDTQYF. Here the CDR3 DNA reads TGTGCCAGCTCACCGTTCGGCACAGATACGCAGTATTTT. The full variable domain, completed using reference TRBV18 and TRBJ2-3, is NAGVMQNPRHLVRRRGQEARLRCSPMKGHSHVYWYRQLPEEGLKFMVYLQKENIIDESGMPKERFSAEFPKEGPSILRIQQVVRGDSAAYFCASSPFGTDTQYFGPGTRLTVL.

The genes are TRBV7-2 and TRBJ2-7; D is perhaps TRBD1 (6 bases). This CDR3 contains 15 residues. CDR1 is SGHTA, CDR2 FQGNSA, per germline. The V gene lost 5 bases and the J gene lost 0 bases, with 14 bases spanning the gap. The CDR3 bases are TGTGCCAGCAGCCAACGGACAGACAGCTCCTACGAGCAGTACTTC. This encodes CASSQRTDSSYEQYF.

This clonotype appeared a few times. The gene calls are TRBV5-1 and TRBJ2-6; D is unresolved. Germline V CDR1 and CDR2: SGHRS, YFSETQ. The CDR3 runs 14 residues. Trimming removed 4 bases at V and 0 bases at J, with 5 bases between. The CDR3 reads CASSDTSGANVLTF. CDR3 bases: TGCGCCAGCAGCGACACCTCTGGGGCCAACGTCCTGACTTTC.

This clonotype was detected only a few times. The J gene is TRBJ2-1, the V gene TRBV5-5, with 9 positions matching TRBD2. With V trimmed by 1 base and J by 11 bases, 4 bases remained unmatched. Germline V lookup: CDR1 SGHKS, CDR2 YYEKEE (reference sequence). The CDR3 is 13 residues long. The CDR3 is CASSLSGLAKQFF. CDR3 DNA sequence: TGTGCCAGCAGCTTGTCGGGACTAGCAAAGCAGTTCTTC. Together with reference TRBV5-5 and TRBJ2-1, the CDR3 gives the full variable domain: DAGVTQSPTHLIKTRGQQVTLRCSPISGHKSVSWYQQVLGQGPQFIFQYYEKEERGRGNFPDRFSARQFPNYSSELNVNALLLGDSALYLCASSLSGLAKQFFGPGTRLTVL.

This rearrangement joins TRBV4-2 to TRBJ1-2; D is unresolved. This CDR3 spans 15 amino acids. V lost 0 bases, J lost 4 bases, and 12 bases lay in between. Germline V gene sequence: CDR1 LGHNA, CDR2 YNFKEQ. The CDR3 spells CASSQDLTTPYGYTF. CDR3 sequence (DNA): TGTGCCAGCAGCCAAGATTTGACCACTCCCTATGGCTACACCTTC.

This sequence joins TRBV7-6 and TRBJ1-2, with a weak D call TRBD1 (6 bases). With 1 base removed from V and 10 bases from J, the gap between germline ends came to 13 bases. CDR1 SGHVS and CDR2 FNYEAQ come from the germline V gene. The CDR3 is made up of 13 amino acids. This chain's CDR3 is CASSLGRGEDYTF. The CDR3 coding sequence is TGTGCCAGCAGCTTAGGCAGGGGCGAGGACTACACCTTC.

In this sample, this clonotype turned up many times. V usage is TRBV11-2 and J usage is TRBJ2-1; 10 positions agree with TRBD2. Germline lookup yields CDR1 SGHAT and CDR2 FQNNGV. This CDR3 contains 13 residues. Trimming took 1 base from V and 10 from J; bases not matched to a gene: 1. CDR3 sequence reads: CASSLGLAGEQFF. The CDR3 coding sequence is TGTGCCAGCAGCTTAGGACTAGCGGGCGAGCAGTTCTTC.

This clonotype has a count of ten or more. This chain links TRBV19 with TRBJ1-5; unclear D gene. The CDR3 runs 14 residues. The germline V gene encodes CDR1 LNHDA and CDR2 SQIVND (reference sequence). Between the trimmed V and J ends, which lost 0 bases and 11 bases, there was a span of 14 bases. CDR3 in amino acids: CASSIEREGRAQHF. In nucleotides, the CDR3 is TGTGCCAGTAGTATAGAACGAGAGGGTCGGGCCCAGCATTTT.

The chain couples TRBV4-1 to TRBJ1-1, with D possibly matching TRBD1 (5 bases). Trimming shortened V by 0 bases and J by 0 bases, and 20 bases separated the two germline ends. Germline loops: CDR1 MGHRA, CDR2 YSYEKL. This CDR3 spans 19 amino acids. DNA of the CDR3: TGCGCCAGCAGCCAAGAACCCCCGGGGGAGGGACCCTTGAACACTGAAGCTTTCTTT. Amino acids: CASSQEPPGEGPLNTEAFF.

This clonotype was picked up many times. J is TRBJ1-1 and V is TRBV29-1, with a weak D call TRBD1 (5 bases). The V and J ends lost 7 bases and 6 bases respectively, with 15 bases between them. This CDR3 has 12 amino acids. From germline, CDR1 is SQVTM and CDR2 ANQGSEA. CDR3 residues: CSGEPGPAEAFF. CDR3 bases: TGCAGCGGGGAGCCGGGACCAGCTGAAGCTTTCTTT.

J is TRBJ1-5 and V is TRBV27, with D possibly TRBD1 on 5 matching bases. CDR3 size: 16 residues. Trimming removed 5 bases from V and 1 base from J, with 15 bases in between. CDR1 is MNHEY and CDR2 is SMNVEV in the germline V gene (reference sequence). The CDR3 coding sequence is TGTGCCAGCAGTCAGGGCTTACTGGGGAGCAATCAGCCCCAGCATTTT. Amino acid sequence: CASSQGLLGSNQPQHF.

J is TRBJ1-1 and V is TRBV27; TRBD1 agrees at 7 bases. Germline loops: CDR1 MNHEY, CDR2 SMNVEV (reference sequence). The CDR3 contains 14 residues. The V and J ends lost 6 bases and 1 base, in that order; junction bases with no gene match: 5. The CDR3 DNA sequence: TGTGCCAGCAGGCTAAACAGGGGGAACACTGAAGCTTTCTTT. Its translation: CASRLNRGNTEAFF.

Regarding this clonotype: The CDR3 does not close with the conserved phenylalanine or tryptophan, likely indicating a read error. The CDR3 here is CSVNRGGYEQYS. The CDR3 DNA follows: TGCAGCGTGAACAGGGGGGGCTACGAGCAGTACTCC. V gene TRBV29-1 combines with J gene TRBJ2-7; TRBD1 is a possible D gene (8 bases). Deletions cut 6 bases from V and 3 bases from J, with 12 bases between. The CDR3 runs 12 residues. Germline V CDR1 and CDR2: SQVTM, ANQGSEA.

This clonotype was recorded a few times. This sequence joins TRBV24-1 and TRBJ2-1, with 8 bases aligning to TRBD2. Germline lookup yields CDR1 KGHDR and CDR2 SFDVKD. CDR3 size: 14 residues. Trimming cost V 4 bases and J 9 bases; bases outside gene matches: 7. The CDR3 spells CATSETGGPSEQFF. CDR3 DNA sequence: TGTGCCACCAGTGAAACGGGAGGGCCCAGTGAGCAGTTCTTC.

This clonotype has a count of ten or more. This sequence joins TRBV24-1 and TRBJ1-1; D is unclear. CDR3 length: 13 amino acids. The V end lost 9 bases, the J end lost 0 bases, and 10 bases lay between the germline ends. Germline loops: CDR1 KGHDR, CDR2 SFDVKD. The CDR3 spells CATRRTLNTEAFF. In DNA form, the CDR3 reads TGTGCCACCCGACGGACTCTGAACACTGAAGCTTTCTTT.